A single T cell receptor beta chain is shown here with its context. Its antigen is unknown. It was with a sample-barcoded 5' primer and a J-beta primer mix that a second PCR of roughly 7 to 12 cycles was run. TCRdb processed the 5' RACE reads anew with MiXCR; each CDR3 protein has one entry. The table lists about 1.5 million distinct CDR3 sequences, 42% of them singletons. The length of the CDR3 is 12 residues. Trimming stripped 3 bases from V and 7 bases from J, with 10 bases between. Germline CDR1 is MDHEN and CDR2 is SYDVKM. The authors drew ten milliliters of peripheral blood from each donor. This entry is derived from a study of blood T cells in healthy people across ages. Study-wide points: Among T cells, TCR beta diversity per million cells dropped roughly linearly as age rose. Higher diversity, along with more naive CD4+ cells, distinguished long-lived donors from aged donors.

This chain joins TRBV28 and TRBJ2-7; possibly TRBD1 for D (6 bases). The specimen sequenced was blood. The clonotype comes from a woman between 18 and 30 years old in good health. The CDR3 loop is CASSFWGLEQYF. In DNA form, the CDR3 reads TGTGCCAGCAGTTTTTGGGGGCTAGAGCAGTACTTC.